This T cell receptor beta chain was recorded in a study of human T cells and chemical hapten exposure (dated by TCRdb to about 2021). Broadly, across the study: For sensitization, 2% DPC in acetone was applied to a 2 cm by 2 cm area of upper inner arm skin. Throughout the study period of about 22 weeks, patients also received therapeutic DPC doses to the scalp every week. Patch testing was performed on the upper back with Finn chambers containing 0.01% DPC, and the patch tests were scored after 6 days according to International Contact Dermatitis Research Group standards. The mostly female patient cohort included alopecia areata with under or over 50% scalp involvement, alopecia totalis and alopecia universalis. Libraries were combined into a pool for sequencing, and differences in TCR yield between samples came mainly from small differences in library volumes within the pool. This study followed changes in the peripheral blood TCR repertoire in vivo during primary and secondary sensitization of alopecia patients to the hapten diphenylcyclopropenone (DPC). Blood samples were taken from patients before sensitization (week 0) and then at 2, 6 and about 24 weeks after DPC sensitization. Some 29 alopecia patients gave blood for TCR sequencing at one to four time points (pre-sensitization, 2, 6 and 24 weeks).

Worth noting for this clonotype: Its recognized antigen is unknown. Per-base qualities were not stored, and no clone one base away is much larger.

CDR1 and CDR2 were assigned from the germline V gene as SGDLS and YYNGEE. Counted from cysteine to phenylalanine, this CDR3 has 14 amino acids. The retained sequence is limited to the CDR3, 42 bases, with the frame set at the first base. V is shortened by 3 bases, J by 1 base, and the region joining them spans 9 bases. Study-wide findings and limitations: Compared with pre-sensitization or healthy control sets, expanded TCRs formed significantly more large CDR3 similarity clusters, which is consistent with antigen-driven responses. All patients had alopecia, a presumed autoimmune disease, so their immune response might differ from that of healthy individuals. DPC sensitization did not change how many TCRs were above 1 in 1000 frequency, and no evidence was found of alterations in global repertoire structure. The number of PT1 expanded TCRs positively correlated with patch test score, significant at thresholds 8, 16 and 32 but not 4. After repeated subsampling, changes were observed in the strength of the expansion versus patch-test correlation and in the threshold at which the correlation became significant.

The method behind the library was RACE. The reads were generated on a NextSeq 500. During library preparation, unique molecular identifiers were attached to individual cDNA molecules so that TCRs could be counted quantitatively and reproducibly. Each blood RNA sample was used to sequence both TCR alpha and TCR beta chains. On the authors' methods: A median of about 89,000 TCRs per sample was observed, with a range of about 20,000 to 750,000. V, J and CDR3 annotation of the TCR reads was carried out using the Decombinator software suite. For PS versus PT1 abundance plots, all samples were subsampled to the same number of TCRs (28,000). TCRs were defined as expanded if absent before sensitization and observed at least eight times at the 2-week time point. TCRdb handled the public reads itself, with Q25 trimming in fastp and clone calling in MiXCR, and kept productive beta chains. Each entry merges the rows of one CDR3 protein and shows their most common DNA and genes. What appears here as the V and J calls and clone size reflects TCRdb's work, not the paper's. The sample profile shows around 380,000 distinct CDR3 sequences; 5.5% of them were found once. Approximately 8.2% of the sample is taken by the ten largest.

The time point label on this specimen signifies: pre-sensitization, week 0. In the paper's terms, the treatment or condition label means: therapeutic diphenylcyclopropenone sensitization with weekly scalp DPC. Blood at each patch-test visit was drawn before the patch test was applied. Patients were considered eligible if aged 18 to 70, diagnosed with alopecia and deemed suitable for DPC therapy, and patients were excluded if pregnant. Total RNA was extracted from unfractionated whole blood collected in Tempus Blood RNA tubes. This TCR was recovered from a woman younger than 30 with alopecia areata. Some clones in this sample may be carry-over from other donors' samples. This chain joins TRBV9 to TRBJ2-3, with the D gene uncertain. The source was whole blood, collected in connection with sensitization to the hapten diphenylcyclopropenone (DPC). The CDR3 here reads CASSGGRRTDTQYF. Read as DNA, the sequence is TGTGCCAGCAGCGGCGGCAGACGCACAGATACGCAGTATTTT.